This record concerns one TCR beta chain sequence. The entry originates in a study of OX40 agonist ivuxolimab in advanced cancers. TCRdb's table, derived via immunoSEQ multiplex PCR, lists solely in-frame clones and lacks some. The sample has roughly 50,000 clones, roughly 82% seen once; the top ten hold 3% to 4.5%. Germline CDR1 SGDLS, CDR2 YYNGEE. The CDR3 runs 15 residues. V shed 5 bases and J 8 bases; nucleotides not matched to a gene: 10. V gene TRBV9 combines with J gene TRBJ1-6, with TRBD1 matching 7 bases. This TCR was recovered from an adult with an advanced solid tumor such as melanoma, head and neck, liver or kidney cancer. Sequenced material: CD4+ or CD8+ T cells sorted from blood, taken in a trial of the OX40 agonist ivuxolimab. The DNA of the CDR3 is TGTGCCAGCAGGGCCGGACAGGCGGGGGATTCACCCCTCCACTTT. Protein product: CASRAGQAGDSPLHF.